The 21 T cell receptor beta chains below were found in one sample sequenced in a study of cytomegalovirus exposure and HLA in healthy donors. Assay used: immunoSEQ multiplex PCR; TCRdb lists only in-frame clones, some missing. The profile covers 200,000 to 300,000 clones, with 90% appearing a single time and roughly 3% taken by the ten largest. The sequencing sample was made of PBMCs. The receptors stem from a woman in her twenties or thirties in good health and CMV-seronegative.

The chain links TRBV6-5 to TRBJ2-7; D is possibly TRBD1 or TRBD2 (5 bases each). V was trimmed by 2 bases and J by 6 bases, leaving 8 bases between them. The CDR3 is 12 amino acids. Looked up from germline, CDR1 is MNHEY and CDR2 is SVGAGI. CDR3 residues: CASSYRGREQYF. The CDR3 bases are TGTGCCAGCAGTTACCGGGGACGCGAGCAGTACTTC.

The chain recombines TRBV27 with TRBJ2-1, with 8 positions matching TRBD2. The CDR3 extends over 14 amino acids. The ends lost 6 bases at V and 3 bases at J; junction bases unmatched: 4. CDR1 is MNHEY and CDR2 is SMNVEV in the germline V gene (reference sequence). The CDR3 DNA follows: TGTGCCAGCAGCACACGGGGGGGCTACAATGAGCAGTTCTTC. It yields the protein CASSTRGGYNEQFF.

The chain is built from TRBV30 and TRBJ2-7; tentatively, D is TRBD1 or TRBD2 (5 bases each). The V end was cut by 0 bases, the J end by 4 bases, with 22 bases between. This CDR3 contains 17 residues. The V gene's germline CDR1 is GTSNPN and CDR2 SVGIG (reference sequence). The CDR3 here is CAWSVTGILEERYEQYF. CDR3 coding DNA: TGTGCCTGGAGTGTAACAGGTATACTAGAAGAGAGGTACGAGCAGTACTTC.

In its sample, this clone was seen once. The chain links TRBV6-5 to TRBJ2-2; D unclear. Trimming took 6 bases from V and 1 from J, leaving 9 bases between them. The CDR3 runs to 14 residues. CDR1 MNHEY and CDR2 SVGAGI come from the germline V gene. The DNA of the CDR3 is TGTGCCAGCAGGGACGGCGGGAACACCGGGGAGCTGTTTTTT. Its translation is CASRDGGNTGELFF.

This chain joins TRBV28 and TRBJ2-1; D remains ambiguous. CDR1 and CDR2 (germline): MDHEN, SYDVKM. Trimming left V 3 bases short and J 0 bases short, with 12 bases between. The CDR3 sequence is 16 residues long. The CDR3 bases are TGTGCCAGCAGTTTCTTGGGATTAAACTCCTACAATGAGCAGTTCTTC. Translating it yields CASSFLGLNSYNEQFF.

V is TRBV12-5 and J is TRBJ2-7, with D unresolved. The CDR3 contains 14 residues. V lost 2 bases and J lost 1, with 9 bases in between. Germline CDR1 and CDR2: LGHNT and FRNRAP. DNA of the CDR3: TGTGCTAGTGGTTTGTCGGGCAAGTCCTACGAGCAGTACTTC. Encoded protein: CASGLSGKSYEQYF.

This rearrangement joins TRBV7-2 to TRBJ2-7, with a tentative D call TRBD2 (5 bases). There are 13 residues in the CDR3. The germline CDR1 and CDR2 sequences are SGHTA and FQGNSA. V was trimmed by 2 bases and J by 5 bases, leaving 10 bases between them. This chain's CDR3 is CASSLLGSHEQYF. The CDR3 DNA reads as TGTGCCAGCAGCTTATTGGGGAGCCACGAGCAGTACTTC.

V is TRBV13 and J is TRBJ2-1; 9 bases fit TRBD2. CDR3 length: 14 amino acids. The V segment lost 4 bases and the J segment 6 bases; nucleotides outside the gene matches: 4. CDR1 and CDR2 from the germline V gene are PRHDT and FYEKMQ (reference sequence). In DNA, the CDR3 is TGTGCCAGCAGCTCCCTAGCGGGACGCAATGAGCAGTTCTTC. This translates into CASSSLAGRNEQFF.

This clone was seen once. CDR3 sequence: CASSVGPSFGTDTQYF. The CDR3 nucleotides read TGTGCCAGCAGCGTAGGGCCGTCTTTTGGCACAGATACGCAGTATTTT. V usage is TRBV9 and J usage is TRBJ2-3; no clear D gene. Deletions cut 0 bases from V and 1 base from J, with 12 bases between. Germline V lookup: CDR1 SGDLS, CDR2 YYNGEE. CDR3 size: 16 residues.

J is TRBJ2-7 and V is TRBV27; 7 positions match TRBD1. V shed 6 bases and J 3 bases; nucleotides not matched to a gene: 14. This CDR3 contains 16 residues. The germline gives CDR1 MNHEY, CDR2 SMNVEV (reference sequence). CDR3 sequence (DNA): TGTGCCAGCAGGCAACGCCGGGACAGAGGAGGCTACGAGCAGTACTTC. Protein sequence: CASRQRRDRGGYEQYF.

CDR3 sequence reads: CAISDLDREQYF. The CDR3 DNA sequence: TGTGCCATCAGTGACCTAGACCGCGAGCAGTACTTC. J is TRBJ2-7 and V is TRBV10-3; D call uncertain. V lost 3 bases and J lost 6, with 9 bases in between. Per the germline V gene, CDR1 is ENHRY and CDR2 is SYGVKD. CDR3 length: 12 residues.

V usage is TRBV11-3 and J usage is TRBJ2-3; TRBD1 matches 9 bases. Trimming cost V 5 bases and J 4 bases; bases outside gene matches: 10. In germline, CDR1 is SGHNT, CDR2 YENEEA. The CDR3 length is 16 residues. CDR3 nucleotides: TGTGCCAGCAGCCCAGATCCGGGACAGGGATCAGATACGCAGTATTTT. Protein product: CASSPDPGQGSDTQYF.

The genes are TRBV28 and TRBJ1-5; the D gene is possibly TRBD1 (5 bases). CDR1 and CDR2 from the germline V gene are MDHEN and SYDVKM. Trimming took 5 bases from V and 5 from J, leaving 16 bases between them. This CDR3 has 15 residues. CDR3 in amino acids: CASSKSGAGHQPQHF. CDR3 nucleotide sequence: TGTGCCAGCAGTAAGAGCGGGGCCGGGCATCAGCCCCAGCATTTT.

The V gene is TRBV28, the J gene TRBJ2-1; 7 positions agree with TRBD1. There are 15 residues in the CDR3. Trimming removed 5 bases from V and 3 bases from J; junction bases left unmatched: 7. CDR1 is MDHEN and CDR2 is SYDVKM in the germline V gene. In DNA form, the CDR3 reads TGTGCCAGCAGTCCCGGGACAGAGAACTACAATGAGCAGTTCTTC. Protein: CASSPGTENYNEQFF.

V is TRBV29-1 and J is TRBJ2-1; perhaps TRBD2 as D (6 bases). There are 14 residues in the CDR3. V gave up 4 bases and J gave up 6 bases, with 16 bases separating them. Germline V lookup: CDR1 SQVTM, CDR2 ANQGSEA. Written as DNA, the CDR3 is TGCAGCGTTGTGGGCAGGGAGGTCTCCAATGAGCAGTTCTTC. Translated: CSVVGREVSNEQFF.

This sequence joins TRBV30 and TRBJ1-2, with D possibly matching TRBD1 (5 bases). The CDR3 has 13 residues. With 2 bases removed from V and 4 bases from J, the gap between germline ends came to 11 bases. CDR1 is GTSNPN, CDR2 SVGIG, per germline (reference sequence). CDR3 protein: CAWSIPGGYGYTF. Written as DNA, the CDR3 is TGTGCCTGGAGTATTCCGGGGGGCTATGGCTACACCTTC.

The V call is TRBV6-5, the J call TRBJ2-1, with 9 bases lining up with TRBD1. After removal of 5 bases from V and 4 bases from J, the junction contained 6 bases not matched to a gene. This CDR3 contains 15 residues. CDR1 is MNHEY and CDR2 is SVGAGI in the germline V gene. CDR3 bases: TGTGCCAGCAGTAACCGACAGGGGGATTACAATGAGCAGTTCTTC. It codes for CASSNRQGDYNEQFF.

The gene calls are TRBV4-2 and TRBJ2-7, with 12 positions matching TRBD2. The CDR3 totals 17 residues. The trim removed 3 bases at V and 2 bases at J, leaving 8 bases unmatched. Per germline, CDR1 LGHNA and CDR2 YNFKEQ. The CDR3 here is CASSQGLAGYPAYEQYF. The CDR3 bases are TGTGCCAGCAGCCAGGGACTAGCGGGTTATCCCGCCTACGAGCAGTACTTC.

The J gene is TRBJ1-5, the V gene TRBV15, with 7 positions matching TRBD1. The CDR3 has 14 amino acids. Germline assignment: CDR1 LNHNV and CDR2 YYDKDF (reference sequence). Germline trimming cut 4 bases from V and 5 bases from J; bases unmatched to any gene: 5. This CDR3 reads CATSTGGGHQPQHF. The CDR3 DNA is TGTGCCACCAGCACAGGGGGTGGTCATCAGCCCCAGCATTTT.

The chain is built from TRBV25-1 and TRBJ2-3; D gene uncertain. With 6 bases removed from V and 7 bases from J, the gap between germline ends came to 20 bases. The CDR3 totals 15 residues. CDR1 is MGHDK, CDR2 SYGVNS, per germline. The DNA of the CDR3 is TGTGCCAGCAGCCCGCCGGGCGATTCGGGTTATACGCAGTATTTT. It encodes CASSPPGDSGYTQYF.

The chain joins TRBV30 to TRBJ2-6; D is unresolved. V lost 2 bases to trimming and J lost 0 bases, with 17 bases between them. This CDR3 spans 18 amino acids. Germline V gives CDR1 GTSNPN, CDR2 SVGIG (reference sequence). The CDR3, as DNA: TGTGCCTGGAGTAAAACCGGGCAGGAACTCTCTGGGGCCAACGTCCTGACTTTC. This translates into CAWSKTGQELSGANVLTF.